This TCR beta chain is from a study of T cell responses to AZD1222 COVID-19 vaccine. The protocol was immunoSEQ multiplex PCR, while the TCRdb copy is restricted to in-frame clones and leaves out a portion. Among about 140,000 clones listed, more than 80% were seen once. The CDR3 is 14 amino acids. Germline-derived CDR1 and CDR2 are MDHEN and SYDVKM. The V and J ends lost 4 bases and 2 bases, in that order; junction bases with no gene match: 4. The chain is built from TRBV28 and TRBJ2-7; 8 nucleotides align to TRBD1. Sequenced here: peripheral blood, sampled on day 0 of MenACWY control vaccination. The source of this sequence is an adult in good health. In nucleotides, the CDR3 is TGTGCCAGCAGTTATCAGACAGGGGCCTACGAGCAGTACTTC. Translation: CASSYQTGAYEQYF.